Sequencing of this TCR beta chain was carried out in a study of human T cells and chemical hapten exposure. Time point described: pre-sensitization, week 0. Treatment given: therapeutic diphenylcyclopropenone sensitization with weekly scalp DPC. This clonotype was observed a handful of times. TCRdb used MiXCR to reprocess the RACE reads, holding one entry per CDR3 protein. This table holds 270,000 or so distinct CDR3 sequences, approximately 8% found once. Specimen: whole blood, collected in connection with sensitization to the hapten diphenylcyclopropenone (DPC). This clonotype was obtained from a man between 18 and 29 years old with alopecia areata. Some clones in this sample may be carry-over from other donors' samples.

DNA of the CDR3: TGTGCCAGCAGCTTAGCGGAGTTCCTGGGGGGTGAGACCCAGTACTTC. The encoded protein is CASSLAEFLGGETQYF. V gene TRBV7-2 combines with J gene TRBJ2-5; tentatively, D is TRBD2 (6 bases). V lost 0 bases to trimming and J lost 5 bases, with 16 bases between them. The V gene's germline CDR1 is SGHTA and CDR2 FQGNSA. The CDR3 is 16 amino acids. The full variable domain, with the rest looked up from reference TRBV7-2 and TRBJ2-5, is GAGVSQSPSNKVTEKGKDVELRCDPISGHTALYWYRQSLGQGLEFLIYFQGNSAPDKSGLPSDRFSAERTGGSVSTLTIQRTQQEDSAVYLCASSLAEFLGGETQYFGPGTRLLVL.